The 25 T cell receptor beta chains presented below share a single source sample, sequenced in a study of post-analysis software for immune sequencing data. Study-level findings and limits: Patients used about five TRBV segments, including TRBV5-6, TRBV5-1 and TRBV20-1, more often than controls.

Tagging with unique molecular identifiers was a feature of the TCR beta cDNA libraries. TCRdb independently ran MiXCR on the PCR reads; one entry per CDR3 protein. The sample includes 380,000 or so distinct CDR3 sequences, less than 35% seen only once; the top ten take around 15%. Their specific antigens are unknown. The specimen sequenced was blood. The origin of the receptors is a girl under 18 with multiple sclerosis.

V usage is TRBV4-3 and J usage is TRBJ2-7, with 9 bases fitting TRBD2. This CDR3 is built from 17 residues. The germline CDR1 and CDR2 sequences are LGHNA and YSLEER. J gave up 4 bases and V 0 bases, and 10 bases lay outside the gene matches. The chain's CDR3 is CASSQDTLGSGGYEQYF. The CDR3 coding sequence is TGCGCCAGCAGCCAAGATACCCTCGGTAGCGGGGGTTACGAGCAGTACTTC.

The genes are TRBV29-1 and TRBJ1-1; TRBD1 aligns across 8 bases. This CDR3 has 13 residues. Unmatched junction bases numbered 3, after V lost 2 bases and J lost 4 bases. Germline loops: CDR1 SQVTM, CDR2 ANQGSEA. CDR3 sequence reads: CSVEQGATTEAFF. The CDR3 DNA sequence: TGCAGCGTTGAACAGGGGGCGACCACTGAAGCTTTCTTT.

This chain joins TRBV7-9 and TRBJ2-7; 7 bases align to TRBD2. The ends lost 1 base at V and 3 bases at J; junction bases unmatched: 6. CDR1 SEHNR and CDR2 FQNEAQ come from the germline V gene (reference sequence). This CDR3 is 15 amino acids long. The CDR3 nucleotides are TGTGCCAGCAGCTTAGGAGGGACTACATACTACGAGCAGTACTTC. This translates into CASSLGGTTYYEQYF.

This chain joins TRBV18 and TRBJ1-5; D is unclear. CDR1 and CDR2 (germline): KGHSH, LQKENI. The CDR3 contains 13 residues. Trimming removed 2 bases from V and 2 bases from J, with 4 bases in between. The CDR3 nucleotides read TGTGCCAGCTCACCAAGTGGCAATCAGCCCCAGCATTTT. Residues: CASSPSGNQPQHF.

The rearrangement uses TRBV7-6 and TRBJ2-2; D could derive from TRBD1 or TRBD2 (5 bases each). This CDR3 has 14 residues. Trimming shortened V by 0 bases and J by 6 bases, and 8 bases separated the two germline ends. CDR1 and CDR2 (germline): SGHVS, FNYEAQ. The CDR3 sequence: CASSLAWGPGELFF. The CDR3 DNA follows: TGTGCCAGCAGCTTAGCGTGGGGACCCGGGGAGCTGTTTTTT. The whole variable domain, filled in from reference TRBV7-6 and TRBJ2-2, reads GAGVSQSPRYKVTKRGQDVALRCDPISGHVSLYWYRQALGQGPEFLTYFNYEAQQDKSGLPNDRFSAERPEGSISTLTIQRTEQRDSAMYRCASSLAWGPGELFFGEGSRLTVL.

This clonotype was detected a few times. The CDR3 DNA is TGTGCCAGCAGCGTGGGGGACAGGGGTGAATCCTACGGGCAGTACTTC. Translated: CASSVGDRGESYGQYF. The rearrangement links TRBV9 to TRBJ2-4; 10 bases fit TRBD1. Per the germline V gene, CDR1 is SGDLS and CDR2 is YYNGEE. The length of the CDR3 is 16 residues. V lost 2 bases, J lost 13 bases, and 15 bases stayed unmatched.

In its sample, this clonotype was seen a few times. The chain is built from TRBV5-1 and TRBJ2-1, with 8 bases aligning to TRBD2. The V gene's germline CDR1 is SGHRS and CDR2 YFSETQ. The CDR3 length is 15 residues. V was clipped by 1 base and J by 5 bases; unmatched bases: 5. CDR3 nucleotide sequence: TGCGCCAGCAGCTTGTGGCGGGGGGACCACAATGAGCAGTTCTTC. Protein product: CASSLWRGDHNEQFF.

V usage is TRBV2 and J usage is TRBJ2-7, with D perhaps given as TRBD1 or TRBD2 (5 bases each). CDR1 and CDR2 from the germline V gene are SNHLY and FYNNEI. Trimming removed 1 base at V and 2 bases at J, with 9 bases between. This CDR3 has 14 amino acids. Here the CDR3 reads CASSEERGAYEQYF. The CDR3 bases are TGTGCCAGCAGTGAAGAAAGGGGAGCCTACGAGCAGTACTTC. The variable domain in full, completed from reference TRBV2 and TRBJ2-7, reads EPEVTQTPSHQVTQMGQEVILRCVPISNHLYFYWYRQILGQKVEFLVSFYNNEISEKSEIFDDQFSVERPDGSNFTLKIRSTKLEDSAMYFCASSEERGAYEQYFGPGTRLTVT.

This clonotype was detected only a few times. The V gene is TRBV6-2 or TRBV6-3, the J gene TRBJ1-1, with D possibly matching TRBD1 (5 bases). The germline V gene has CDR1 MNHEY and CDR2 SVGEGT. CDR3 length: 16 amino acids. Trimming removed 5 bases from V and 1 base from J, with 17 bases in between. CDR3 sequence reads: CASSGGVGRRNTEAFF. The DNA for the CDR3 is TGTGCCAGCAGTGGGGGAGTGGGCAGGCGGAACACTGAAGCTTTCTTT.

The V and J genes are TRBV30 and TRBJ2-1; D is possibly TRBD1 (6 bases). CDR3 length: 14 residues. Germline CDR1 reads GTSNPN; CDR2 reads SVGIG (reference sequence). V was cut by 3 bases and J by 1 base, with 10 bases left in between. The CDR3 DNA follows: TGTGCCTGGAGCGGGGACAATTCCTACAATGAGCAGTTCTTC. This sequence encodes CAWSGDNSYNEQFF.

This clonotype was seen only a few times. The chain combines TRBV5-1 with TRBJ1-2; 10 bases fit TRBD1. The CDR3 consists of 15 residues. The J segment lost 4 bases and the V segment lost 2 bases, leaving 5 bases of the junction unmatched. Germline V gives CDR1 SGHRS, CDR2 YFSETQ. Written as DNA, the CDR3 is TGCGCCAGCAGCTTCTCCGGGACAGGGGCCTATGGCTACACCTTC. Protein product: CASSFSGTGAYGYTF.

This chain connects TRBV12-3 or TRBV12-4 to TRBJ2-1, with 9 bases that match TRBD1. This CDR3 is built from 13 residues. J lost 9 bases, V lost 7 bases, and 7 bases had no gene match. The CDR3 loop is CASTTQGAAEQFF. The CDR3 DNA is TGTGCCAGCACCACACAGGGGGCGGCTGAGCAGTTCTTC.

In DNA form, the CDR3 reads TGTGCCAGCAGTTACTCCCTTAGCTATGGCTACACCTTC. It is translated as CASSYSLSYGYTF. The chain links TRBV25-1 to TRBJ1-2, with D uncertain. The germline V gene has CDR1 MGHDK and CDR2 SYGVNS. Trimming cost V 5 bases and J 4 bases, with 11 bases left between them. The CDR3 is 13 amino acids.

This chain's CDR3 is CASSEGTGSNSPLHF. CDR3 sequence (DNA): TGTGCCAGCAGTGAAGGGACAGGGAGTAATTCACCCCTCCACTTT. The J gene is TRBJ1-6, the V gene TRBV6-1; 8 bases are a match to TRBD1. The CDR3 runs to 15 residues. The germline CDR1 and CDR2 sequences are MNHNS and SASEGT. With 1 base clipped from V and 6 bases from J, the junction kept 2 bases outside the gene matches.

The chain uses TRBV20-1 and TRBJ2-3, with 11 bases lining up with TRBD1. The CDR3 sequence is 14 residues long. Germline V gives CDR1 DFQATT, CDR2 SNEGSKA (reference sequence). With 5 bases clipped from V and 5 bases from J, the junction kept 6 bases outside the gene matches. The CDR3 DNA follows: TGCAGTGCTTCGGGACAGGGGGTGGAAGATACGCAGTATTTT. Residues: CSASGQGVEDTQYF.

V and J are TRBV7-8 and TRBJ2-1, with 16 nucleotides matching TRBD2. Germline CDR1 and CDR2: SGHVS and FQNEAQ. V lost 5 bases and J lost 4; bases outside the gene matches: 14. The CDR3 loop spans 20 amino acids. In nucleotides, the CDR3 is TGTGCCAGCAGCCCCCGGGGGACTAGCGGGGGGGCCCTCAAATACAATGAGCAGTTCTTC. Its translation is CASSPRGTSGGALKYNEQFF.

The CDR3 DNA reads TGTGCCACAAGGGCGGGGGGGACTGAGATCAATCAGCCCCAGCATTTT. Its protein is CATRAGGTEINQPQHF. The chain joins TRBV10-3 to TRBJ1-5; a possible D gene is TRBD1 (5 bases). Germline V CDR1 and CDR2: ENHRY, SYGVKD. The CDR3 runs to 16 residues. The V and J ends lost 10 bases and 3 bases respectively, with 22 bases between them.

Concerning this clonotype itself: A clone one base away is much larger, so this may be a read error. The rearrangement uses TRBV12-3 or TRBV12-4 and TRBJ2-3, with TRBD1 as a possible D gene (5 bases). CDR3 length equals 13 residues. The germline V and J ends were trimmed by 4 bases and 4 bases, with 9 bases remaining between them. The CDR3, as DNA: TGTGCCAGCAGTTCAGGGATGCCAGATACGCAGTATTTT. The encoded protein is CASSSGMPDTQYF.

This clonotype was observed a handful of times. The gene calls are TRBV15 and TRBJ2-1; 7 positions match TRBD2. Germline V gene lookup returns CDR1 LNHNV and CDR2 YYDKDF (reference sequence). V trimming: 5 bases; J trimming: 4 bases; junction bases outside the gene matches: 8. The CDR3 sequence is 15 residues long. The CDR3 reads CATSSRGGGYNEQFF. The CDR3 DNA is TGTGCCACCAGCTCCCGTGGGGGAGGGTACAATGAGCAGTTCTTC.

At least ten counts were recorded for this clonotype. This chain connects TRBV5-1 to TRBJ2-1; no definite D call. V lost 3 bases and J 5 bases, leaving 6 bases between the germline ends. In germline, CDR1 is SGHRS, CDR2 YFSETQ. The CDR3 consists of 12 residues. This CDR3 is CASSYQNNEQFF. The CDR3 DNA reads as TGCGCCAGCAGCTATCAAAACAATGAGCAGTTCTTC.

The rearrangement links TRBV12-3 or TRBV12-4 to TRBJ1-2; 11 bases align to TRBD1. This CDR3 spans 14 amino acids. After removal of 5 bases from V and 8 bases from J, the junction contained 7 bases not matched to a gene. CDR3 DNA: TGTGCCAGCAGTCTGGGACAGGGGGATCGCGGCTACACCTTC. Protein sequence: CASSLGQGDRGYTF.

This chain uses TRBV6-6 with TRBJ2-7; D is ambiguous. Germline V lookup: CDR1 MNHNY, CDR2 SVGAGI (reference sequence). V was shortened by 2 bases and J by 2 bases, with 7 bases between the two germline ends. The CDR3 is made up of 13 amino acids. CDR3 DNA sequence: TGTGCCAGCAGTTACGCCAGAGCCTACGAGCAGTACTTC. Protein product: CASSYARAYEQYF.

The J gene is TRBJ1-2, the V gene TRBV10-2, with 8 bases fitting TRBD1. Germline CDR1 WSHSY, CDR2 SAAADI. This CDR3 has 15 residues. The V segment lost 0 bases and the J segment 2 bases; nucleotides outside the gene matches: 2. The CDR3: CASSESRTGNYGYTF. The CDR3 bases are TGCGCCAGCAGTGAGTCCCGGACAGGGAACTATGGCTACACCTTC.

This clonotype was seen only a few times. This chain links TRBV4-2 with TRBJ2-1; D is perhaps TRBD2 (5 bases). The CDR3 runs to 14 residues. V lost 5 bases and J lost 4, with 12 bases in between. Germline CDR1 is LGHNA and CDR2 is YNFKEQ. Here the CDR3 DNA reads TGTGCCAGCAGCAACGAACTAGTTTACAATGAGCAGTTCTTC. Translation: CASSNELVYNEQFF.

This chain joins TRBV6-5 and TRBJ1-6; D gene unclear. V was clipped by 6 bases and J by 0 bases, with 9 bases between them. The CDR3 spans 15 residues. Germline values: CDR1 MNHEY, CDR2 SVGAGI. The CDR3 loop is CASRTMSSYNSPLHF. The CDR3 nucleotides read TGTGCCAGCAGGACTATGAGCTCCTATAATTCACCCCTCCACTTT.